The T cell receptor (beta chain) under discussion was sequenced for a study of cytomegalovirus exposure and HLA in healthy donors (dated by TCRdb to 2016 to 2017). About the full investigation: An earlier analysis of approximately 600 of the donors reported more than 250 Gb of sequence data and around 110 million unique TCR beta sequences from about 179 million T cells. An early release that covered about 600 HLA-typed donors contained approximately 300 gigabases of sequencing data and about 84 million unique TCR sequences. Of the 300 to 500 genotyped donors, 80% to 90% were placed in the genetic ancestry cluster associated with self-reported Caucasian donors. The aim of the study was to test whether cataloging public T cell receptors could identify signatures of past pathogen exposure. The T cell repertoires of some 670 subjects were profiled by immunosequencing and related to cytomegalovirus serostatus. In addition to the first cohort of roughly 670 subjects, a separate validation cohort of approximately 120 different subjects was used. The study combined high-throughput TCR immunosequencing, statistical association of individual TCRs with disease status, and machine learning to predict cytomegalovirus infection status. A later analysis re-examined previously published TCR beta repertoires from hundreds of donors and added high-resolution HLA genotyping to investigate patterns of TCR occurrence. In the later analysis, no new phenotypic data were used to find candidate immune exposures; instead, reliance was placed on TCR beta sequences and their occurrence across donors. In an earlier analysis of roughly 580 of the donors, high-throughput TCR beta sequencing was used to judge whether each TCR beta V gene segment behaved as functional or pseudogenic. Donor age, sex, ethnicity and CMV serostatus were compiled alongside the repertoire data. A later genetic analysis took genome-wide SNP genotypes for about three fifths of the roughly 700 donors and used that subset as a discovery cohort. All discovery cohort repertoires had been generated on a single sequencing platform. HLA typing covered class I and class II loci at four-digit resolution. Typing coverage differed by locus: A, B, C, DRB1 and DQB1 were typed in roughly 629-640 donors, DQA1 in 500 to 550, DPA1 in approximately 600, and DPB1 in around 440. Four or five DR-DQ haplotypes were handled as single units for association and clustering, since linkage in the cohort was strong. Across 300 to 400 genotyped donors of the cohort, an average of roughly 250,000 unique TCR beta nucleotide sequences per donor were sequenced, and approximately 17% of those sequences were non-productive. What the study reported, not specific to this receptor: Immune exposure information for the cohort was limited to CMV serostatus. V-gene and J-gene trimming of TCR beta chains was associated with a missense DCLRE1C variant in a later genetic analysis, and the association was replicated in an independent cohort. A later genetic analysis reported fewer N-insertions in productive TCRs among donors in an Asian-associated ancestry cluster than the roughly 650-donor mean. Assigning TCR associations to individual alleles was difficult when HLA alleles, especially DR and DQ, strongly co-occurred. Sequencing depth was assumed to be roughly uniform across donors in the presence/absence analyses, though that assumption may not hold. Correlated functional status among segregating V segments might reflect linkage disequilibrium, but an unknown experimental factor could not be ruled out. Compared with equally common non-associated chains, HLA-associated TCR beta chains in a later analysis were more clonally expanded and had lower generation probabilities. Across donors, most TCR sequences were observed very rarely, whereas some public TCRs were present in many individuals. At a false discovery rate of 0.05, a later analysis linked about 17,000 TCR beta sequences to specific HLA alleles. Some IMGT-functional V segments, including TRBV6-2 and TRBV6-3, could not be distinguished by the 87-base-pair reads and were therefore excluded. A further reported finding was that TCR beta sequences accurately predicted the HLA-A and HLA-B alleles for most subjects in the first cohort. In an earlier analysis of more than 500 of the donors, most TCR beta V segments appeared in productive rearrangements about 87% or about 30% of the time, broadly matching IMGT annotations. It was suggested by the authors that the approach could potentially be generalized to other disease states and immunological phenotypes. Because HLA typing was unavailable for some donors at each locus, only the typed subset was used in association tests. The study gave a list of about 160 TCR beta chains associated with cytomegalovirus. In a later analysis, most CMV-associated TCR beta chains were found to appear HLA-restricted, with HLA associations seemingly driven largely by CMV exposure. The classifier was reported to diagnose cytomegalovirus status with high specificity and sensitivity in both the original cohort and the validation cohort. A few of the identified cytomegalovirus-associated TCR beta chains were confirmed in vitro to be specific for cytomegalovirus antigens. A cluster of highly shared sequence variants was judged likely to be a technical artifact of the sequencing pipeline. In a later analysis, the rate of TCR association differed among HLA loci, with DRB1 alleles having the most associated TCRs and HLA-C alleles having the fewest. According to a later analysis, parvovirus B19, influenza, CMV and Epstein-Barr virus appeared linked to several top co-occurrence clusters. Over 15 rarely observed V segments, including chromosome 9 orphons, were excluded from the earlier analysis of several hundred of the donors because counts were too low. Only TCR beta chains were sequenced in this cohort, and the absence of alpha or paired-chain data limited detectable features.

The method behind the library was the immunoSEQ multiplex PCR assay. A mixture of 60 forward primers for TCR Vbeta segments and 13 reverse primers for TCR Jbeta segments was used in the multiplex PCR. The CDR3 region of rearranged TCR beta genes was amplified from genomic DNA with a multiplex PCR assay. On the Illumina HiSeq System, the amplified TCR beta libraries were sequenced as 87-base-pair reads. In the original analysis: In a later analysis, roughly 80 million unique TCR beta chains were counted across the 500 to 850 repertoires, and around 11 million of these chains were shared by at least two donors. To remove PCR and sequencing errors, raw reads were error-corrected and collapsed into unique sequences using a nearest-neighbor algorithm that merged closely related sequences. To assign V, D and J gene segments, CDR3 sequences were aligned to IMGT reference sequences. For a sequence to be retained, a match of at least six nucleotides was required to both a V gene segment and a J gene segment. Rearrangements were classified as productive when the CDR3 lacked stop codons and remained in frame with V and J, and all other rearrangements were classified as non-productive. CDR3 was defined by IMGT convention, running from the second conserved V-encoded cysteine to the conserved J-encoded phenylalanine. The earlier analysis of about 590 of the donors excluded sequences that lacked an unambiguous match to a single V gene segment. An earlier analysis of under 750 of the donors called V segments functional above 56.7% productive rearrangements and segregating when the between-donor standard deviation exceeded 5%. A statistical classification framework was built for diagnosing cytomegalovirus status from the catalog of TCR beta chain sequences. In a later analysis, TCR nucleotide sequences were compared against IMGT/GENE-DB human TR gene sequences so that V and J genes could be assigned. The TCRdist pipeline was used in a later analysis to assign CDR3 sequences and most-parsimonious VDJ recombination scenarios. A later analysis defined each TCR beta chain by its CDR3 amino acid sequence plus V-gene family, and excluded reads lacking a unique V-gene family. As a way to deal with suspected cross-contamination and a sequencing artifact, a later analysis dropped 450 to 600 nucleotide sequences that were highly shared and had low generation probability. In a later analysis, a clonal expansion index was calculated for each public chain from normalized within-repertoire ranks of inferred template counts. A later analysis computed generation probabilities with a VDJ recombination model fitted to out-of-frame rearrangements, and checked the results against IGoR. In a later analysis, hypergeometric tests were used to score TCR-TCR, TCR-HLA and TCR-CMV co-occurrence, with a repertoire-size bias correction applied to TCR pairs. To estimate false discovery rates, a later analysis permuted the HLA or CMV assignments 20 times. A later analysis grouped co-occurring TCRs with DBSCAN, adding TCRdist sequence similarity when clustering within HLA-allele-positive subsets. Co-occurrence clustering excluded repertoires with fewer than 30,000 or more than 120,000 public chains, plus five with anomalous nucleotide sharing. This immuneACCESS table, as held by TCRdb, lists in-frame sequences with V and J called but not all clones. Of the missing ones, under half trace to an unresolved V gene in checked studies; the others have no known cause. Clone size and V and J calls were adopted from that table, with D and trimming inferred from the DNA. The sample table holds 90,000 or so clones, of which over 55% were seen once. About a sixth of the sample is taken by the ten largest.

In total, more than 500 healthy bone marrow donors made up the cohort. Cohort members were all nominally healthy when sampled, although unrecorded immune exposures were likely present. The donor tested CMV seropositive and was one of the 289 seropositive cohort members. Each donor provided a peripheral blood sample, and peripheral blood mononuclear cells were used for TCR beta sequencing. The Qiagen DNeasy Blood Extraction Kit was used to extract genomic DNA from the blood cell samples. On this clone itself: Its antigen specificity is not known. The record has no base qualities; no much larger clone is one base away.

V is pruned by 7 bases and J by 1 base, leaving 4 bases of the junction without a gene match. Per the germline V gene, SQVTM is the CDR1 and ANQGSEA is the CDR2. The CDR3, from cysteine to phenylalanine, totals 14 residues. Only the CDR3 region is kept as DNA, spanning 42 bases read in frame from base 1. The clonotype originates from a woman aged 18-35 years in good health and CMV-seropositive. This chain joins TRBV29-1 to TRBJ2-2, with TRBD1 matching 9 junction bases. The sequenced sample was PBMCs. The CDR3 loop reads CSAQGQGNTGELFF. Read as DNA, the sequence is TGCAGCGCGCAGGGACAGGGGAACACCGGGGAGCTGTTTTTT.